Listed here are 24 T cell receptor beta chains from one sample, sequenced in a study of cytomegalovirus exposure and HLA in healthy donors. This table comes from immunoSEQ multiplex PCR, and its TCRdb copy is limited to in-frame clones, with some not included. The sample records more than 45,000 clones, 85% to 95% being singletons. The specimen was PBMCs. The receptor source for this set is a man younger than 30 in good health and CMV-seronegative.

J is TRBJ1-5 and V is TRBV5-6; D is possibly TRBD1 (5 bases). Trimming took 2 bases from V and 3 from J, leaving 9 bases between them. CDR1 and CDR2 (germline): SGHDT, YYEEEE. The CDR3 has 14 residues. The CDR3 bases are TGTGCCAGCAGCTTCGGGGGTTCCAATCAGCCCCAGCATTTT. It encodes CASSFGGSNQPQHF. The whole variable domain, remainder taken from reference TRBV5-6 and TRBJ1-5, is DAGVTQSPTHLIKTRGQQVTLRCSPKSGHDTVSWYQQALGQGPQFIFQYYEEEERQRGNFPDRFSGHQFPNYSSELNVNALLLGDSALYLCASSFGGSNQPQHFGDGTRLSIL.

CDR3 nucleotide sequence: TGTGCCAGCAGCTTCCGGACAGATCAAGAGACCCAGTACTTC. Translated, it gives CASSFRTDQETQYF. The chain carries TRBV5-4 and TRBJ2-5; a possible D gene is TRBD1 (6 bases). CDR3 length: 14 amino acids. Trimming cost V 2 bases and J 2 bases, with 10 bases left between them. Germline-derived CDR1 and CDR2 are SGHNT and YYREEE (reference sequence). Filled out from reference TRBV5-4 and TRBJ2-5, the complete variable domain reads ETGVTQSPTHLIKTRGQQVTLRCSSQSGHNTVSWYQQALGQGPQFIFQYYREEENGRGNFPPRFSGLQFPNYSSELNVNALELDDSALYLCASSFRTDQETQYFGPGTRLLVL.

The chain has TRBV15 and TRBJ1-3; tentatively, D is TRBD1 (5 bases). CDR1 is LNHNV, CDR2 YYDKDF, per germline (reference sequence). Trimming removed 0 bases at V and 0 bases at J, with 9 bases between. The CDR3 consists of 16 residues. In nucleotides, the CDR3 is TGTGCCACCAGCAGAGAGGGGGGTTACTCTGGAAACACCATATATTTT. It specifies CATSREGGYSGNTIYF.

V is TRBV5-6 and J is TRBJ2-3; 11 nucleotides agree with TRBD1. The length of the CDR3 is 17 residues. Germline V gives CDR1 SGHDT, CDR2 YYEEEE. The V segment lost 2 bases and the J segment 7 bases; nucleotides outside the gene matches: 12. The CDR3 sequence is CASSFFSGQGVQNTQYF. As DNA, the CDR3 is TGTGCCAGCAGCTTTTTCTCGGGACAGGGGGTTCAAAATACGCAGTATTTT.

The chain employs TRBV11-1 and TRBJ2-7; TRBD1 aligns across 9 bases. This CDR3 is built from 16 residues. The V and J ends lost 4 bases and 5 bases, in that order; junction bases with no gene match: 12. In germline, CDR1 is SGHAT, CDR2 FQDESV (reference sequence). The CDR3 DNA follows: TGTGCCAGCAGCTCCCCCCCGGGACAGGGTCCCCACGAGCAGTACTTC. This translates into CASSSPPGQGPHEQYF. The full variable domain, completed using reference TRBV11-1 and TRBJ2-7, is EAEVAQSPRYKITEKSQAVAFWCDPISGHATLYWYRQILGQGPELLVQFQDESVVDDSQLPKDRFSAERLKGVDSTLKIQPAELGDSAMYLCASSSPPGQGPHEQYFGPGTRLTVT.

This chain connects TRBV5-1 to TRBJ2-6, with a possible D match to TRBD1 (5 bases). The V end was cut by 3 bases, the J end by 0 bases, with 7 bases between. CDR1 and CDR2 (germline): SGHRS, YFSETQ. This CDR3 comprises 15 residues. CDR3 sequence reads: CASSSDTSGANVLTF. CDR3 nucleotides: TGCGCCAGCAGCTCGGACACCTCTGGGGCCAACGTCCTGACTTTC.

The V and J genes are TRBV7-2 and TRBJ2-7; 8 bases align to TRBD2. Germline V gene lookup returns CDR1 SGHTA and CDR2 FQGNSA. CDR3 size: 17 residues. After removal of 1 base from V and 4 bases from J, the junction contained 12 bases not matched to a gene. The CDR3 region has the DNA TGTGCCAGCAGCTTAGGAGGAGCGGGAGCCCTCCCATACGAGCAGTACTTC. This sequence encodes CASSLGGAGALPYEQYF. Together with reference TRBV7-2 and TRBJ2-7, the CDR3 gives the full variable domain: GAGVSQSPSNKVTEKGKDVELRCDPISGHTALYWYRQSLGQGLEFLIYFQGNSAPDKSGLPSDRFSAERTGGSVSTLTIQRTQQEDSAVYLCASSLGGAGALPYEQYFGPGTRLTVT.

This chain uses TRBV5-4 with TRBJ1-4, with unresolved D. V was cut by 4 bases and J by 0 bases, with 10 bases left in between. Germline V gene sequence: CDR1 SGHNT, CDR2 YYREEE (reference sequence). This CDR3 is 15 amino acids long. The CDR3 loop reads CASSPDTTTNEKLFF. The CDR3 DNA is TGTGCCAGCAGCCCTGACACAACAACTAATGAAAAACTGTTTTTT.

The chain carries TRBV4-3 and TRBJ1-4, with D unresolved. Trimming stripped 0 bases from V and 7 bases from J, with 12 bases between. The germline gives CDR1 LGHNA, CDR2 YSLEER. The CDR3 totals 15 residues. CDR3 nucleotides: TGCGCCAGCAGCCAAGAGGTGTCAGGCTCTGAAAAACTGTTTTTT. Translation gives CASSQEVSGSEKLFF.

The V call is TRBV5-8, the J call TRBJ1-5; no definite D call. In germline, CDR1 is SGHTS, CDR2 YDEGEE. The CDR3 covers 17 residues. V shed 0 bases and J shed 0 bases, with 13 bases lying between them. As DNA, the CDR3 is TGTGCCAGCAGCTTGGACAGACCTACTTATAGCAATCAGCCCCAGCATTTT. As protein: CASSLDRPTYSNQPQHF.

The chain employs TRBV6-6 and TRBJ1-2, with D unclear. The V end lost 2 bases, the J end lost 3 bases, and 7 bases lay between the germline ends. The germline CDR1 and CDR2 sequences are MNHNY and SVGAGI (reference sequence). CDR3 length: 13 residues. DNA of the CDR3: TGTGCCAGCAGTTACCGGAGGGACTATGGCTACACCTTC. Encoded protein: CASSYRRDYGYTF.

V and J are TRBV29-1 and TRBJ2-5; TRBD2 matches at 11 bases. V was pared by 2 bases and J by 1 base, with 6 bases of the junction left unmatched. This CDR3 has 16 amino acids. Germline assignment: CDR1 SQVTM and CDR2 ANQGSEA. CDR3 DNA sequence: TGCAGCGTTGAACTTGGACTAGCGGGTCGCCAAGAGACCCAGTACTTC. Encoded protein: CSVELGLAGRQETQYF.

This clone came up once. J is TRBJ2-1 and V is TRBV28; possibly TRBD1 for D (5 bases). Germline V lookup: CDR1 MDHEN, CDR2 SYDVKM. The CDR3 spans 12 residues. V lost 6 bases to trimming and J lost 4 bases, with 7 bases between them. The CDR3 sequence: CASRGVYNEQFF. In DNA, the CDR3 is TGTGCCAGCAGAGGGGTTTACAATGAGCAGTTCTTC.

This rearrangement joins TRBV7-9 to TRBJ2-1; possibly TRBD2 for D (5 bases). The V gene's germline CDR1 is SEHNR and CDR2 FQNEAQ (reference sequence). V was cut by 1 base and J by 2 bases, with 12 bases left in between. This CDR3 is built from 16 residues. For the CDR3, the DNA is TGTGCCAGCAGCTTAGGAGTGGGAGTGACCTACAATGAGCAGTTCTTC. Protein sequence: CASSLGVGVTYNEQFF.

This clone was detected only once. The chain uses TRBV5-1 and TRBJ2-1; 8 nucleotides align to TRBD1. CDR3 size: 17 residues. Losses at the gene ends were 3 bases for V and 0 bases for J; bases not matched to a gene: 8. The V gene's germline CDR1 is SGHRS and CDR2 YFSETQ. DNA of the CDR3: TGCGCCAGCAGCTGGGGGGACAGGCCGAGCTCCTACAATGAGCAGTTCTTC. This sequence encodes CASSWGDRPSSYNEQFF. Full variable domain (outside the CDR3, taken from reference TRBV5-1 and TRBJ2-1): KAGVTQTPRYLIKTRGQQVTLSCSPISGHRSVSWYQQTPGQGLQFLFEYFSETQRNKGNFPGRFSGRQFSNSRSEMNVSTLELGDSALYLCASSWGDRPSSYNEQFFGPGTRLTVL.

The rearrangement uses TRBV18 and TRBJ2-2, with a tentative D call TRBD1 (6 bases). Germline V gene lookup returns CDR1 KGHSH and CDR2 LQKENI. The V gene lost 6 bases and the J gene lost 1 base, with 18 bases spanning the gap. The CDR3 runs to 17 residues. The CDR3: CASSPQGTRRNTGELFF. The CDR3 DNA reads as TGTGCCAGCTCCCCTCAGGGGACCCGCAGGAACACCGGGGAGCTGTTTTTT.

V usage is TRBV9 and J usage is TRBJ2-3; 7 bases match TRBD2. Germline-derived CDR1 and CDR2 are SGDLS and YYNGEE. The CDR3 covers 16 residues. Unmatched junction bases numbered 10, after V lost 0 bases and J lost 6 bases. CDR3: CASSVDSGGGADTQYF. CDR3 nucleotide sequence: TGTGCCAGCAGCGTAGACTCGGGGGGAGGGGCTGATACGCAGTATTTT. The whole variable domain, remainder taken from reference TRBV9 and TRBJ2-3, is DSGVTQTPKHLITATGQRVTLRCSPRSGDLSVYWYQQSLDQGLQFLIQYYNGEERAKGNILERFSAQQFPDLHSELNLSSLELGDSALYFCASSVDSGGGADTQYFGPGTRLTVL.

CDR3 region: CASSLPGTGFIGAFF. CDR3 bases: TGTGCCAGCAGTCTCCCCGGGACAGGGTTTATCGGGGCTTTCTTT. This sequence joins TRBV28 and TRBJ1-1; 9 bases are a match to TRBD1. CDR1 and CDR2 (germline): MDHEN, SYDVKM. The V gene end was trimmed by 5 bases and the J gene end by 11 bases; junction bases not matched to a gene: 15. The CDR3 runs to 15 residues.

The gene calls are TRBV2 and TRBJ2-7; 11 positions match TRBD2. This CDR3 is 17 amino acids long. The V gene's germline CDR1 is SNHLY and CDR2 FYNNEI. Unmatched junction bases numbered 11, after V lost 4 bases and J lost 3 bases. This chain's CDR3 is CASSAGAASGRNYEQYF. Here the CDR3 DNA reads TGTGCCAGCAGTGCCGGGGCGGCTAGCGGGAGGAACTACGAGCAGTACTTC.

The rearrangement uses TRBV18 and TRBJ2-7; D is possibly TRBD1 (6 bases). The CDR3 totals 13 residues. The V gene lost 2 bases and the J gene lost 6 bases, with 11 bases spanning the gap. Germline CDR1 and CDR2: KGHSH and LQKENI. In DNA, the CDR3 is TGTGCCAGCTCACCAGTTGGACAGTCCGAGCAGTACTTC. Protein: CASSPVGQSEQYF. Full variable domain (outside the CDR3, taken from reference TRBV18 and TRBJ2-7): NAGVMQNPRHLVRRRGQEARLRCSPMKGHSHVYWYRQLPEEGLKFMVYLQKENIIDESGMPKERFSAEFPKEGPSILRIQQVVRGDSAAYFCASSPVGQSEQYFGPGTRLTVT.

This chain connects TRBV5-6 to TRBJ1-4; 7 positions agree with TRBD1. V lost 3 bases and J lost 8; bases outside the gene matches: 7. Germline V gene lookup returns CDR1 SGHDT and CDR2 YYEEEE. CDR3 size: 14 residues. The CDR3 DNA reads TGTGCCAGCAGCTCGACAGGGATGCGAGAAAAACTGTTTTTT. Translating gives CASSSTGMREKLFF.

The CDR3 DNA follows: TGTGCCTGGAGGCACTCAGGGGGCGGTACTGAAGCTTTCTTT. It yields the protein CAWRHSGGGTEAFF. V usage is TRBV30 and J usage is TRBJ1-1; 8 bases line up with TRBD1. Trimming took 3 bases from V and 5 from J; bases not matched to a gene: 8. The CDR3 runs to 14 residues. In germline, CDR1 is GTSNPN, CDR2 SVGIG (reference sequence).

The V call is TRBV19, the J call TRBJ2-3; D possibly corresponds to TRBD2 (5 bases). Germline values: CDR1 LNHDA, CDR2 SQIVND (reference sequence). This CDR3 has 19 amino acids. V was shortened by 6 bases and J by 0 bases, with 25 bases between the two germline ends. The CDR3 here is CASRGAAGQAGSSTDTQYF. CDR3 nucleotide sequence: TGTGCCAGTAGGGGAGCGGCGGGCCAAGCCGGTTCTAGCACAGATACGCAGTATTTT.

The chain carries TRBV5-8 and TRBJ1-3; D unclear. The V and J ends lost 2 bases and 2 bases respectively, with 14 bases between them. This CDR3 spans 16 amino acids. Germline CDR1 SGHTS, CDR2 YDEGEE. CDR3 sequence (DNA): TGTGCCAGCAGCTTCGGGAGGACCTTCCCTGGAAACACCATATATTTT. It encodes CASSFGRTFPGNTIYF.